What follows is one T cell receptor beta chain and its context. Some clones are missing from TCRdb's copy, which holds only in-frame ones; the method was immunoSEQ multiplex PCR. The sample shows around 180,000 clones, roughly four fifths of them seen only once. The data stem from a study of blood T cell repertoires in COVID-19. Overall study: Acute and convalescent COVID-19 specimens originated in the United States, Italy and Spain. PBMCs, B-cell-depleted T cells, or T cells provided the cDNA or gDNA that made up the material.

J was trimmed by 7 bases and V by 7 bases; bases with no gene match: 24. The CDR3 is 19 amino acids. Germline assignment: CDR1 MNHEY and CDR2 SMNVEV (reference sequence). Participant age was roughly 18 to 95 years, and participants resided in approximately 24 US areas. This TCR was sampled from a man aged 50 to 59 who had recovered from COVID-19. The V call is TRBV27, the J call TRBJ1-1; 10 nucleotides align to TRBD1. Sequencing was carried out using PBMCs or T cells enriched from blood (not recorded which). The CDR3 loop reads CASTPRFSSRDRGLLEAFF. DNA for the CDR3: TGTGCCAGCACCCCAAGATTCTCGTCTAGGGACAGGGGTCTGCTTGAAGCTTTCTTT.